This T cell receptor beta chain was sequenced during a study of cytomegalovirus exposure and HLA in healthy donors. Researchers ran the PCR with 60 Vbeta and 13 Jbeta primers. Assay: immunoSEQ multiplex PCR; the TCRdb copy retains only in-frame clones and omits some. The sample has 160,000 or so clones; around 85% are singletons. The CDR3 loop spans 12 amino acids. V was trimmed by 2 bases and J by 11 bases, leaving 12 bases between them. Germline V gives CDR1 MNHEY, CDR2 SVGAGI. The chain carries TRBV6-5 and TRBJ1-1, with D unclear. What was sequenced was PBMCs. The TCR originated in a man aged 35-49 years in good health and CMV-seronegative. CDR3 bases: TGTGCCAGCAGTTACGCAGGAATTGAGGCTTTCTTT. Its protein is CASSYAGIEAFF.